These 23 T cell receptor beta chains came from one sample sequenced in a study of blood T cell repertoires in COVID-19. The table came from immunoSEQ multiplex PCR; TCRdb's copy has only in-frame clones and leaves some out. The sample yields roughly 120,000 clones, under 95% seen once. The specimen was peripheral blood. The receptors were sampled from a man aged 60 to 75 with COVID-19, enrolled during active disease.

The rearrangement links TRBV24-1 to TRBJ2-3; 8 nucleotides match TRBD1. The junction had 7 bases not matched to a gene; V was cut back by 7 bases and J by 2 bases. Germline V lookup: CDR1 KGHDR, CDR2 SFDVKD. The CDR3 is 15 amino acids. This chain's CDR3 is CATRPTGGPTDTQYF. For the CDR3, the DNA is TGTGCCACCAGGCCTACAGGGGGGCCCACAGATACGCAGTATTTT.

The rearrangement links TRBV10-3 to TRBJ1-2, with 8 bases identical to TRBD1. The CDR3 is 14 amino acids. Germline values: CDR1 ENHRY, CDR2 SYGVKD. Germline trimming cut 2 bases from V and 6 bases from J; bases unmatched to any gene: 5. The CDR3 here is CAISEVQGAHGYTF. The CDR3 DNA follows: TGTGCCATCAGTGAGGTGCAGGGGGCTCATGGCTACACCTTC.

This chain links TRBV3-1 (or the pseudogene TRBV3-2) with TRBJ1-1; tentative D call: TRBD1 (5 bases). The V end lost 0 bases, the J end lost 2 bases, and 7 bases lay between the germline ends. The germline gives CDR1 LGHDT, CDR2 YNNKEL (reference sequence). The CDR3 has 14 residues. The CDR3 nucleotides are TGTGCCAGCAGCCAAGACGGGGGAAACACTGAAGCTTTCTTT. Its translation: CASSQDGGNTEAFF.

In its sample, this clone was seen a few times. V is TRBV19 and J is TRBJ1-5; 9 bases line up with TRBD1. The CDR3 spans 16 residues. Germline V CDR1 and CDR2: LNHDA, SQIVND (reference sequence). J lost 2 bases, V lost 4 bases, and 6 bases had no gene match. CDR3 coding DNA: TGTGCCAGTAGTACTCGACAGGGGGTGGGCAATCAGCCCCAGCATTTT. This gives the protein CASSTRQGVGNQPQHF.

The rearrangement joins TRBV28 to TRBJ2-7; 9 bases line up with TRBD1. Germline V gene data show CDR1 as MDHEN and CDR2 as SYDVKM. The CDR3 sequence is 14 residues long. V dropped 3 bases and J dropped 5; count of bases not matched to a gene: 5. This CDR3 reads CASSFGTGSHEQYF. As DNA, the CDR3 is TGTGCCAGCAGTTTCGGGACAGGGAGTCACGAGCAGTACTTC. The full variable domain, its missing parts supplied by reference TRBV28 and TRBJ2-7, is DVKVTQSSRYLVKRTGEKVFLECVQDMDHENMFWYRQDPGLGLRLIYFSYDVKMKEKGDIPEGYSVSREKKERFSLILESASTNQTSMYLCASSFGTGSHEQYFGPGTRLTVT.

V gene TRBV21-1 combines with J gene TRBJ1-1; the D call in the table, TRBD1, was not verified against the DNA. TRBV21-1 has pseudogene status. The CDR3 runs to 14 residues. The CDR3 coding sequence is TGTGCCAGCAGCCCCCAGGGGCTGAACACTGAAGCTTTCTTT. Translating gives CASSPQGLNTEAFF.

This clone was counted a single time. The chain links TRBV4-2 to TRBJ2-7; 9 positions match TRBD1. CDR1 LGHNA and CDR2 YNFKEQ come from the germline V gene. Losses at the gene ends were 4 bases for V and 5 bases for J; bases not matched to a gene: 6. There are 14 residues in the CDR3. In nucleotides, the CDR3 is TGTGCCAGCAGCCTAGGGGACAGGGAGGACGAGCAGTACTTC. It codes for CASSLGDREDEQYF.

The CDR3 nucleotides are TGTGCCAGCTCACCCTTGGCTCCCGTGCCACAAGATACGCAGTATTTT. Protein sequence: CASSPLAPVPQDTQYF. The V and J genes are TRBV18 and TRBJ2-3, with unresolved D. V was pared by 3 bases and J by 5 bases, with 18 bases between. This CDR3 has 16 amino acids. Germline V gene data show CDR1 as KGHSH and CDR2 as LQKENI.

The chain couples TRBV18 to TRBJ2-5; D uncertain. V lost 4 bases, J lost 1 base, and 13 bases lay in between. Germline V gene lookup returns CDR1 KGHSH and CDR2 LQKENI. The CDR3 is made up of 15 amino acids. The CDR3 here is CASSLTHSVQETQYF. CDR3 nucleotides: TGTGCCAGCTCACTAACCCACAGTGTCCAAGAGACCCAGTACTTC.

CDR3 in amino acids: CASGGYSSTDTQYF. The DNA for the CDR3 is TGTGCCAGCGGCGGCTACTCTAGCACAGATACGCAGTATTTT. This chain links TRBV3-1 (or the pseudogene TRBV3-2) with TRBJ2-3, with D uncertain. Trimming pared 8 bases from V and 0 bases from J, leaving 12 bases between. CDR1 is LGHDT, CDR2 YNNKEL, per germline (reference sequence). This CDR3 is 14 amino acids long.

This chain links TRBV7-2 with TRBJ2-1; D not certain. The V gene lost 3 bases and the J gene lost 8 bases, with 11 bases spanning the gap. This CDR3 spans 13 amino acids. Per germline, CDR1 SGHTA and CDR2 FQGNSA. The CDR3 sequence: CASSLVQVYEQFF. The CDR3 DNA is TGTGCCAGCAGCTTGGTCCAGGTCTATGAGCAGTTCTTC.

The chain combines TRBV9 with TRBJ1-3, with D possibly matching TRBD1 (6 bases). The germline V gene has CDR1 SGDLS and CDR2 YYNGEE. The CDR3 consists of 18 residues. The V end lost 4 bases, the J end lost 0 bases, and 20 bases lay between the germline ends. This chain's CDR3 is CASSPGASGRNSGNTIYF. The CDR3 coding sequence is TGTGCCAGCAGCCCAGGGGCGTCGGGACGGAACTCTGGAAACACCATATATTTT.

V gene TRBV6-2 or TRBV6-3 combines with J gene TRBJ2-7; a weak D match, TRBD2 (5 bases). CDR3 length: 14 residues. Between the trimmed V and J ends, which lost 6 bases and 3 bases, there was a span of 15 bases. Germline-derived CDR1 and CDR2 are MNHEY and SVGEGT. The CDR3 region is CASSQTRAVYEQYF. In nucleotides, the CDR3 is TGTGCCAGCAGCCAAACGAGGGCTGTCTACGAGCAGTACTTC.

The rearrangement joins TRBV21-1 to TRBJ2-1; the table's D call, TRBD1, has no DNA check behind it. TRBV21-1 is marked as a pseudogene. The CDR3 covers 15 residues. The CDR3 protein is CASSICQGAYNEQFF. In DNA, the CDR3 is TGTGCCAGCAGCATTTGCCAGGGGGCCTACAATGAGCAGTTCTTC.

The chain employs TRBV5-6 and TRBJ2-2, with D possibly being TRBD1 (5 bases). Germline loops: CDR1 SGHDT, CDR2 YYEEEE. The CDR3 totals 16 residues. Trimming pared 0 bases from V and 2 bases from J, leaving 11 bases between. CDR3 residues: CASSLGTPVNTGELFF. CDR3 in DNA: TGTGCCAGCAGCTTGGGGACACCAGTTAACACCGGGGAGCTGTTTTTT. Supplemented by reference TRBV5-6 and TRBJ2-2, the full variable domain reads DAGVTQSPTHLIKTRGQQVTLRCSPKSGHDTVSWYQQALGQGPQFIFQYYEEEERQRGNFPDRFSGHQFPNYSSELNVNALLLGDSALYLCASSLGTPVNTGELFFGEGSRLTVL.

This sequence joins TRBV27 and TRBJ2-7, with D perhaps TRBD2 (6 bases). The V end lost 3 bases, the J end lost 2 bases, and 11 bases lay between the germline ends. The CDR3 has 14 residues. CDR1 and CDR2 (germline): MNHEY, SMNVEV (reference sequence). The CDR3 loop reads CASSFSGPAYEQYF. CDR3 in DNA: TGTGCCAGCAGTTTCAGCGGGCCGGCCTACGAGCAGTACTTC.

This clone was seen a few times. The same CDR3 also results from other DNA sequences found in this sample. The CDR3 region has the DNA TGTGCCAGCAGCCAACGAAGCGGTCAAGAGACCCAGTACTTC. Translation gives CASSQRSGQETQYF. The chain joins TRBV3-1 (or the pseudogene TRBV3-2) to TRBJ2-5; D might be TRBD2 (5 bases). CDR3 length: 14 residues. Trimming stripped 2 bases from V and 2 bases from J, with 9 bases between. Germline-derived CDR1 and CDR2 are LGHDT and YNNKEL (reference sequence).

The chain carries TRBV5-1 and TRBJ2-7, with 14 nucleotides matching TRBD2. This CDR3 has 15 residues. V was pared by 4 bases and J by 3 bases, with 3 bases of the junction left unmatched. Germline V gene lookup returns CDR1 SGHRS and CDR2 YFSETQ. The CDR3, as DNA: TGCGCCAGCAGCACGGGGACTAGCGGGGGCTACGAGCAGTACTTC. It yields the protein CASSTGTSGGYEQYF.

The chain joins TRBV12-3 or TRBV12-4 to TRBJ1-2; D might be TRBD1 (6 bases). The CDR3 has 13 amino acids. Trimming removed 4 bases at V and 7 bases at J, with 13 bases between. CDR3 residues: CASSYRDRSGYTF. The CDR3 DNA is TGTGCCAGCAGTTACAGGGATAGAAGTGGCTACACCTTC.

The V gene is TRBV5-1, the J gene TRBJ2-7; D gene unclear. CDR1 and CDR2 (germline): SGHRS, YFSETQ. CDR3 length equals 15 residues. V lost 2 bases and J 0 bases, leaving 12 bases between the germline ends. CDR3 amino acids: CASSFGDASSYEQYF. The CDR3 DNA follows: TGCGCCAGCAGCTTCGGAGACGCTAGCTCCTACGAGCAGTACTTC.

The chain carries TRBV2 and TRBJ2-3, with 12 bases lining up with TRBD2. V was pared by 5 bases and J by 4 bases, with 7 bases of the junction left unmatched. Germline V gives CDR1 SNHLY, CDR2 FYNNEI. The CDR3 contains 16 residues. The CDR3 DNA reads TGTGCCAGCAGTCGACTAGCGGGAGTTCCGCCAGATACGCAGTATTTT. It yields the protein CASSRLAGVPPDTQYF.

The chain joins TRBV5-6 to TRBJ2-7; the D gene is possibly TRBD1 (6 bases). Germline V gene sequence: CDR1 SGHDT, CDR2 YYEEEE. V shed 0 bases and J shed 1 base, with 11 bases lying between them. The CDR3 is made up of 15 amino acids. The CDR3 nucleotides are TGTGCCAGCAGCTTGGTGGGACACGGTTCCTACGAGCAGTACTTC. Its protein product is CASSLVGHGSYEQYF.

V usage is TRBV6-2 or TRBV6-3 and J usage is TRBJ2-6; 10 bases map to TRBD1. The CDR3 runs 19 residues. Trimming cost V 6 bases and J 1 base; bases outside gene matches: 12. Germline V lookup: CDR1 MNHEY, CDR2 SVGEGT. In DNA form, the CDR3 reads TGTGCCAGCAGCCCTCGACAGGGGGCGCTCCTTTCTGGGGCCAACGTCCTGACTTTC. Protein product: CASSPRQGALLSGANVLTF.